Below are 27 T cell receptor beta chains sequenced from a single sample in a study of blood T cell repertoires in COVID-19. Some clones are missing from TCRdb's copy, which holds only in-frame ones; the method was immunoSEQ multiplex PCR. The table has 200,000 to 300,000 clones, approximately 86% seen once. Sequencing input: peripheral blood. The receptors originated from a human donor in a cohort sampled during active COVID-19.

CDR3 coding DNA: TGCAGCGCGCTGGGACAGCCGAACACCGGGGAGCTGTTTTTT. Translating gives CSALGQPNTGELFF. The V gene is TRBV29-1, the J gene TRBJ2-2, with TRBD1 identical over 7 bases. Trimming took 7 bases from V and 0 from J; bases not matched to a gene: 5. CDR1 is SQVTM and CDR2 is ANQGSEA in the germline V gene. This CDR3 has 14 amino acids.

The chain couples TRBV5-6 to TRBJ1-5; 8 nucleotides align to TRBD1. Germline V CDR1 and CDR2: SGHDT, YYEEEE. J lost 4 bases, V lost 0 bases, and 3 bases had no gene match. The CDR3 runs 15 residues. The CDR3 bases are TGTGCCAGCAGCTTGGGAGACAGGGGAAATCAGCCCCAGCATTTT. Encoded protein: CASSLGDRGNQPQHF.

The V call is TRBV6-5, the J call TRBJ2-7; D may be TRBD1 (6 bases). The CDR3 totals 13 residues. Trimming removed 6 bases from V and 2 bases from J, with 11 bases in between. Per the germline V gene, CDR1 is MNHEY and CDR2 is SVGAGI. DNA for the CDR3: TGTGCCAGCAGCACAGGGAGAACCTACGAGCAGTACTTC. This encodes CASSTGRTYEQYF.

V gene TRBV7-2 combines with J gene TRBJ2-1, with TRBD2 matching 8 bases. CDR3 length: 16 amino acids. Germline CDR1 SGHTA, CDR2 FQGNSA. The junction had 13 bases not matched to a gene; V was cut back by 5 bases and J by 7 bases. CDR3 bases: TGTGCCAGCAGCCGGACCGCTAGCGGGCTAGGGAATGAGCAGTTCTTC. Translation: CASSRTASGLGNEQFF.

About this clone itself: Compared with germline, one end of the junction differs, possibly owing to a read error. The chain couples TRBV20-1 to TRBJ2-7, with 8 nucleotides matching TRBD1. Germline V gene lookup returns CDR1 DFQATT and CDR2 SNEGSKA (reference sequence). The CDR3 is 11 amino acids. The CDR3 is CRATQGAIEDF. In DNA, the CDR3 is TGCAGGGCGACCCAGGGGGCCATTGAAGACTTC.

A few counts support this clone. The chain couples TRBV18 to TRBJ2-7; 9 nucleotides line up with TRBD1. CDR3 length: 14 amino acids. Germline V gene sequence: CDR1 KGHSH, CDR2 LQKENI. The trim removed 3 bases at V and 6 bases at J, leaving 6 bases unmatched. Here the CDR3 reads CASSPGTGGGEQYF. The CDR3 DNA reads as TGTGCCAGCTCACCGGGAACAGGGGGCGGCGAGCAGTACTTC. Full variable domain (rest looked up from reference TRBV18 and TRBJ2-7): NAGVMQNPRHLVRRRGQEARLRCSPMKGHSHVYWYRQLPEEGLKFMVYLQKENIIDESGMPKERFSAEFPKEGPSILRIQQVVRGDSAAYFCASSPGTGGGEQYFGPGTRLTVT.

The chain employs TRBV5-6 and TRBJ2-5; 8 bases match TRBD2. The length of the CDR3 is 15 residues. V lost 4 bases and J lost 4; bases outside the gene matches: 9. Per germline, CDR1 SGHDT and CDR2 YYEEEE. CDR3 sequence reads: CASSQAAGALETQYF. CDR3 sequence (DNA): TGTGCCAGCAGCCAAGCAGCGGGAGCACTAGAGACCCAGTACTTC.

This chain connects TRBV30 to TRBJ1-4; D might be TRBD1 (6 bases). V lost 6 bases, J lost 11 bases, and 19 bases lay in between. Per germline, CDR1 GTSNPN and CDR2 SVGIG (reference sequence). The CDR3 is 13 residues long. CDR3 in amino acids: CACSGGGRGKLFF. The DNA of the CDR3 is TGTGCCTGTTCGGGAGGGGGGCGCGGGAAACTGTTTTTT. The full variable domain, its missing parts supplied by reference TRBV30 and TRBJ1-4, is SQTIHQWPATLVQPVGSPLSLECTVEGTSNPNLYWYRQAAGRGLQLLFYSVGIGQISSEVPQNLSASRPQDRQFILSSKKLLLSDSGFYLCACSGGGRGKLFFGSGTQLSVL.

The V and J genes are TRBV19 and TRBJ2-7; 11 bases agree with TRBD2. V dropped 7 bases and J dropped 3; count of bases not matched to a gene: 8. From germline, CDR1 is LNHDA and CDR2 SQIVND (reference sequence). The CDR3 is made up of 15 amino acids. The CDR3 reads CASIASTSGSYEQYF. The CDR3 DNA sequence: TGTGCCAGTATCGCGAGTACTAGCGGGAGCTACGAGCAGTACTTC.

The chain uses TRBV13 and TRBJ2-7, with 8 nucleotides matching TRBD1. Per the germline V gene, CDR1 is PRHDT and CDR2 is FYEKMQ (reference sequence). J lost 3 bases, V lost 5 bases, and 6 bases had no gene match. The CDR3 loop spans 14 amino acids. The CDR3 reads CASSPGTGHYEQYF. CDR3 nucleotides: TGTGCCAGCAGCCCCGGGACAGGTCACTACGAGCAGTACTTC.

The chain combines TRBV30 with TRBJ1-6; no firm D call. Germline V gene sequence: CDR1 GTSNPN, CDR2 SVGIG (reference sequence). V lost 0 bases and J lost 9, with 6 bases in between. There are 12 residues in the CDR3. CDR3 sequence (DNA): TGTGCCTGGAGTGTCCTAAGTTCACCCCTCCACTTT. Translated, it gives CAWSVLSSPLHF.

This sequence joins TRBV6-5 and TRBJ2-7, with TRBD1 identical over 11 bases. The J segment lost 9 bases and the V segment lost 7 bases, leaving 8 bases of the junction unmatched. CDR1 and CDR2 from the germline V gene are MNHEY and SVGAGI. The CDR3 is 13 residues long. The CDR3 loop is CASTRTGGTGQYF. Written as DNA, the CDR3 is TGTGCCAGCACCCGGACAGGGGGCACGGGGCAGTACTTC.

CDR3 DNA: TGTGCCAGCAGCTTGGGGGAGACAGGGGCTCATGGGCCCCAGCATTTT. Its protein is CASSLGETGAHGPQHF. The chain combines TRBV5-6 with TRBJ1-5; 8 positions match TRBD1. The germline V gene has CDR1 SGHDT and CDR2 YYEEEE. Trimming removed 0 bases from V and 9 bases from J; junction bases left unmatched: 11. CDR3 length: 16 amino acids. The full variable domain, completed using reference TRBV5-6 and TRBJ1-5, is DAGVTQSPTHLIKTRGQQVTLRCSPKSGHDTVSWYQQALGQGPQFIFQYYEEEERQRGNFPDRFSGHQFPNYSSELNVNALLLGDSALYLCASSLGETGAHGPQHFGDGTRLSIL.

This rearrangement joins TRBV7-2 to TRBJ2-1, with 10 nucleotides matching TRBD2. After removal of 1 base from V and 4 bases from J, the junction contained 7 bases not matched to a gene. The CDR3 has 17 residues. Germline CDR1 is SGHTA and CDR2 is FQGNSA. The CDR3 DNA follows: TGTGCCAGCAGCTTAGGATCGAGCGGGGGGGAATACAATGAGCAGTTCTTC. It encodes CASSLGSSGGEYNEQFF.

The chain couples TRBV28 to TRBJ1-1; D not certain. The V gene's germline CDR1 is MDHEN and CDR2 SYDVKM. The V end lost 3 bases, the J end lost 6 bases, and 14 bases lay between the germline ends. The CDR3 runs 14 residues. The CDR3, as DNA: TGTGCCAGCAGTTTCGGCGAGGGCACGGCTGAAGCTTTCTTT. Amino acid sequence: CASSFGEGTAEAFF.

The table lists this clone with a few counts. The chain employs TRBV9 and TRBJ1-2; D unclear. Trimming cost V 4 bases and J 6 bases, with 13 bases left between them. The germline CDR1 and CDR2 sequences are SGDLS and YYNGEE. The CDR3 covers 13 residues. The CDR3 DNA follows: TGTGCCAGCAGCCCCCTGCGGGCTCATGGCTACACCTTC. Encoded protein: CASSPLRAHGYTF.

The CDR3 DNA reads TGTGCAAGTCGCTTAGTGGGAGGGGTGGGTTACGAGCAGTACTTC. Translating gives CASRLVGGVGYEQYF. The V and J genes are TRBV12-2 and TRBJ2-7; the table's D gene call, TRBD2, was not cross checked with the DNA. TRBV12-2 is a pseudogene segment. The CDR3 contains 15 residues.

V is TRBV5-5 and J is TRBJ2-1, with D maybe TRBD1 (8 bases). The CDR3 loop spans 17 amino acids. The germline V gene encodes CDR1 SGHKS and CDR2 YYEKEE (reference sequence). V was cut by 4 bases and J by 8 bases, with 25 bases left in between. The CDR3 here is CASSPGQGAGREDEQFF. The DNA of the CDR3 is TGTGCCAGCAGCCCCGGACAGGGAGCGGGAAGGGAGGATGAGCAGTTCTTC.

The chain is built from TRBV24-1 and TRBJ1-1; TRBD1 aligns across 9 bases. In germline, CDR1 is KGHDR, CDR2 SFDVKD. V gave up 7 bases and J gave up 7 bases; unmatched junction bases: 6. There are 13 residues in the CDR3. In DNA, the CDR3 is TGTGCCACCAGGGAGAGGGACAGGGATGAAGCTTTCTTT. Its protein product is CATRERDRDEAFF.

The J gene is TRBJ2-1, the V gene TRBV28, with D tentatively TRBD1 (5 bases). This CDR3 has 15 residues. The germline gives CDR1 MDHEN, CDR2 SYDVKM. Between the trimmed V and J ends, which lost 10 bases and 7 bases, there was a span of 23 bases. CDR3 sequence (DNA): TGTGCCACCTTCAGGGCCCTACCAACACAAAATGAGCAGTTCTTC. Amino acid sequence: CATFRALPTQNEQFF.

The genes are TRBV29-1 and TRBJ2-7, with a weak D call TRBD2 (6 bases). V shed 3 bases and J shed 2 bases, with 17 bases lying between them. Germline CDR1 SQVTM, CDR2 ANQGSEA. The CDR3 sequence is 15 residues long. The CDR3 nucleotides read TGCAGCGTTGATCGGGGGAGCGGAAGCCCCTACGAGCAGTACTTC. This codes for CSVDRGSGSPYEQYF.

The rearrangement uses TRBV6-5 and TRBJ2-2, with 8 positions matching TRBD1. The length of the CDR3 is 16 residues. Germline CDR1 is MNHEY and CDR2 is SVGAGI. Germline trimming cut 4 bases from V and 4 bases from J; bases unmatched to any gene: 8. CDR3 protein: CASSSPTGGLTGELFF. The CDR3 nucleotides are TGTGCCAGCAGTTCCCCCACAGGGGGACTCACCGGGGAGCTGTTTTTT.

This chain links TRBV7-9 with TRBJ1-5; TRBD1 is a possible D gene (5 bases). From germline, CDR1 is SEHNR and CDR2 FQNEAQ (reference sequence). This CDR3 is built from 14 residues. With 5 bases removed from V and 6 bases from J, the gap between germline ends came to 14 bases. The CDR3 protein is CASSLQGVGQPQHF. The CDR3 coding sequence is TGTGCCAGCAGCCTGCAGGGCGTGGGTCAGCCCCAGCATTTT.

The gene calls are TRBV6-2 or TRBV6-3 and TRBJ1-5, with 7 nucleotides matching TRBD1. V gave up 4 bases and J gave up 2 bases; unmatched junction bases: 2. CDR3 length: 14 residues. Germline assignment: CDR1 MNHEY and CDR2 SVGEGT. The CDR3 nucleotides are TGTGCCAGCAGTTTCGACAGGGGCAATCAGCCCCAGCATTTT. Residues: CASSFDRGNQPQHF.

This clone was found a few times. V is TRBV6-5 and J is TRBJ1-5; D is uncertain. This CDR3 is 14 amino acids long. CDR1 is MNHEY and CDR2 is SVGAGI in the germline V gene. The V gene lost 8 bases and the J gene lost 4 bases, with 15 bases spanning the gap. CDR3 protein: CASLAFPTNQPQHF. Written as DNA, the CDR3 is TGTGCCAGCCTAGCGTTCCCTACTAATCAGCCCCAGCATTTT.

The chain has TRBV12-3 or TRBV12-4 and TRBJ1-2; D remains unclear. Trimming pared 5 bases from V and 4 bases from J, leaving 11 bases between. This CDR3 is built from 13 residues. The chain's CDR3 is CASSLGLFYGYTF. CDR3 coding DNA: TGTGCCAGCAGTCTGGGCCTCTTCTATGGCTACACCTTC.

The chain employs TRBV10-2 and TRBJ2-1; 9 bases line up with TRBD2. This CDR3 is 18 amino acids long. J gave up 4 bases and V 3 bases, and 13 bases lay outside the gene matches. Germline values: CDR1 WSHSY, CDR2 SAAADI. CDR3 DNA: TGCGCCAGCAGTGAATGGGTGTTGGAGGCGGGAGGGTACAATGAGCAGTTCTTC. It is translated as CASSEWVLEAGGYNEQFF.